This T cell receptor (beta chain) was found in a study of CD8 T cells in acute hepatitis C reinfection. Study-level points and caveats: Regardless of outcome, about twelve public clonotypes appeared, one using V04-02/J02-02.

Time point described: naive CD8 control sorted from an acute-time-point sample. Trimming left V 1 base short and J 1 base short, with 11 bases between. CDR1 is LNHDA and CDR2 is SQIVND in the germline V gene (reference sequence). CDR3 length equals 16 residues. Profiling relied on immunoSEQ multiplex PCR, and the TCRdb table lists in-frame clones only, not all of them. The table lists more than 35,000 clones, around nine tenths of them singletons. As concerns this clone: Its antigen is undetermined.

Sequencing was performed on naive CD8+ T cells from PBMCs. The rearrangement joins TRBV19 to TRBJ2-1, with D perhaps TRBD2 (5 bases). The TCR comes from a man aged 25-45 years with chronic hepatitis C. The CDR3 sequence is CASSIGLSGSYNEQFF. The CDR3 coding sequence is TGTGCCAGTAGTATAGGCTTAAGCGGATCCTACAATGAGCAGTTCTTC.